Below, one TCR beta chain is given with its context. This record belongs to a study of blood T cell repertoires in COVID-19. The CDR3 is 16 residues long. Looked up from germline, CDR1 is SNHLY and CDR2 is FYNNEI. V lost 2 bases and J lost 5, with 13 bases in between. Original methodology: By means of reference gene primer amplification, nucleated cell counts were estimated. Produced via immunoSEQ multiplex PCR; TCRdb's table is partial and in-frame only. The V and J calls and clone size are taken from that table; D and trimming were inferred from the DNA. The sample shows a few hundred thousand clones, about 89% of them seen only once.

The sequence was collected from a woman between 45 and 65 years old with acute or convalescent COVID-19. The chain recombines TRBV2 with TRBJ1-6, with D tentatively TRBD1 (6 bases). Sequenced sample: peripheral blood. The CDR3 spells CASSERAAGDNSPLHF. The CDR3 DNA is TGTGCCAGCAGTGAAAGAGCGGCAGGGGATAATTCACCCCTCCACTTT.